This TCR beta chain comes out of a study of CD8 T cells in ankylosing spondylitis. In this sample, this clonotype turned up many times. Using quantitative 5'-RACE with molecular barcodes, the authors made TCR beta libraries. Using its own MiXCR run on the 5' RACE reads, TCRdb lists one record per CDR3 protein. This table holds roughly 160,000 distinct CDR3 sequences, around a tenth found once. CDR3 length: 14 amino acids. Germline assignment: CDR1 SGHDN and CDR2 FVKESK. Deletions cut 0 bases from V and 8 bases from J, with 13 bases between. The chain uses TRBV14 and TRBJ1-2; possible D gene TRBD1, 5 bases. Sequenced: blood, either unsorted or a sorted T cell fraction (not recorded which). This sequence originates from a male donor with ankylosing spondylitis or in good health (not recorded which). CDR3 loop: CASSQETPGGGYTF. The CDR3 DNA sequence: TGTGCCAGCAGCCAAGAGACGCCCGGGGGAGGCTACACCTTC.